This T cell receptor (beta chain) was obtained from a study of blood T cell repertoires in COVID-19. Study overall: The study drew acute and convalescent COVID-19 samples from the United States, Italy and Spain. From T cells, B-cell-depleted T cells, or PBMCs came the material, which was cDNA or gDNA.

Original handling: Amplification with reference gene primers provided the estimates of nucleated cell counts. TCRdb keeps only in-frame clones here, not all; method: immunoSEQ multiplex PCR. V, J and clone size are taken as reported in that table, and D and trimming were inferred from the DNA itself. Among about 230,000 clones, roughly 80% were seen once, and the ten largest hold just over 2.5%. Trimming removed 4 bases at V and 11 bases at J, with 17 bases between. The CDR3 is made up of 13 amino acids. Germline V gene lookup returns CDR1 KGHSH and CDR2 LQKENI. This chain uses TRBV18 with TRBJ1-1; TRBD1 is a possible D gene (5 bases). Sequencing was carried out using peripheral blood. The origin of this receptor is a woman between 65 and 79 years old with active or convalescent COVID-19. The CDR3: CASSRQTDLDAFF. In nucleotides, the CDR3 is TGTGCCAGCTCACGACAGACAGACCTAGACGCTTTCTTT.